What follows are 28 T cell receptor beta chains derived from one specimen sequenced in a study of T cell repertoires in cytomegalovirus infection. These receptors lack a known antigen. TCRdb re-analysed the reads in MiXCR, keeping a single row per CDR3 protein. The data contain under 130,000 distinct CDR3 sequences, roughly 41% of them singletons. Sequences were derived from CD8+ T cells from cultured PBMCs, sampled from culture after CMV antigen stimulation. The origin of the receptors is a human donor in good health (CMV status not recorded). Some clones in this sample may be carry-over from other donors' samples.

This chain links TRBV7-9 with TRBJ2-5, with D uncertain. Germline CDR1 reads SEHNR; CDR2 reads FQNEAQ (reference sequence). The CDR3 sequence is 13 residues long. V was trimmed by 1 base and J by 5 bases, leaving 8 bases between them. The CDR3 nucleotides read TGTGCCAGCAGCTTAGGAAGCAAGGAGACCCAGTACTTC. Its translation is CASSLGSKETQYF.

The V call is TRBV4-1, the J call TRBJ2-3, with D possibly matching TRBD2 (7 bases). The germline V gene has CDR1 MGHRA and CDR2 YSYEKL. V lost 4 bases to trimming and J lost 4 bases, with 12 bases between them. The CDR3 length is 14 residues. The CDR3 region is CASSPGGEADTQYF. The CDR3 DNA reads TGCGCCAGCAGCCCGGGGGGCGAAGCAGATACGCAGTATTTT.

In its sample, this clonotype was seen a few times. The J gene is TRBJ2-5, the V gene TRBV28; D is uncertain. From germline, CDR1 is MDHEN and CDR2 SYDVKM. Trimming removed 3 bases at V and 5 bases at J, with 13 bases between. This CDR3 region has 14 residues. CDR3 in DNA: TGTGCCAGCAGTTTGGTTGGGGTGGGCGAGACCCAGTACTTC. It translates to CASSLVGVGETQYF. The full variable domain, with the rest looked up from reference TRBV28 and TRBJ2-5, is DVKVTQSSRYLVKRTGEKVFLECVQDMDHENMFWYRQDPGLGLRLIYFSYDVKMKEKGDIPEGYSVSREKKERFSLILESASTNQTSMYLCASSLVGVGETQYFGPGTRLLVL.

In this sample, this clonotype turned up once. The J gene is TRBJ2-7, the V gene TRBV28; a possible D gene is TRBD2 (6 bases). CDR1 is MDHEN, CDR2 SYDVKM, per germline. Trimming removed 3 bases from V and 6 bases from J, with 18 bases in between. The CDR3 is 15 residues long. The CDR3: CASSFRGRRGSEQYF. In DNA form, the CDR3 reads TGTGCCAGCAGTTTTCGTGGCCGGCGGGGAAGCGAGCAGTACTTC. The whole variable domain, remainder taken from reference TRBV28 and TRBJ2-7, is DVKVTQSSRYLVKRTGEKVFLECVQDMDHENMFWYRQDPGLGLRLIYFSYDVKMKEKGDIPEGYSVSREKKERFSLILESASTNQTSMYLCASSFRGRRGSEQYFGPGTRLTVT.

The CDR3 spells CASRQGLAEAFF. The CDR3 nucleotides are TGTGCCAGCAGACAGGGGTTGGCTGAAGCTTTCTTT. The chain joins TRBV12-3 or TRBV12-4 to TRBJ1-1; TRBD1 agrees at 7 bases. CDR3 length equals 12 residues. Trimming at V came to 6 bases and at J to 6 bases, leaving 4 bases not matched to a gene.

This clonotype was seen more than once but under ten times. This chain joins TRBV27 and TRBJ1-5, with D maybe TRBD1 (5 bases). The germline CDR1 and CDR2 sequences are MNHEY and SMNVEV (reference sequence). This CDR3 comprises 14 residues. The V end lost 5 bases, the J end lost 5 bases, and 13 bases lay between the germline ends. The CDR3 nucleotides are TGTGCCAGCAGTGCCTGGGGGAGGGATCAGCCCCAGCATTTT. It translates to CASSAWGRDQPQHF.

This chain links TRBV29-1 with TRBJ1-1; 7 bases line up with TRBD1. The V gene end was trimmed by 7 bases and the J gene end by 0 bases; junction bases not matched to a gene: 8. The germline gives CDR1 SQVTM, CDR2 ANQGSEA. This CDR3 has 14 amino acids. DNA of the CDR3: TGCAGCGCCGAAGGGGGCCAGTTGAACACTGAAGCTTTCTTT. Translated: CSAEGGQLNTEAFF.

The chain has TRBV7-9 and TRBJ2-7; D remains unclear. V was pared by 5 bases and J by 6 bases, with 20 bases between. The CDR3 runs 15 residues. Germline CDR1 reads SEHNR; CDR2 reads FQNEAQ (reference sequence). For the CDR3, the DNA is TGTGCCAGCAGCCCCGTCCCAGGATCGACGATCGAGCAGTACTTC. Protein sequence: CASSPVPGSTIEQYF.

This clonotype was found a few times. The chain employs TRBV19 and TRBJ1-1; 9 bases match TRBD1. CDR3 length: 14 amino acids. CDR1 LNHDA and CDR2 SQIVND come from the germline V gene (reference sequence). Trimming cost V 7 bases and J 5 bases; bases outside gene matches: 8. The DNA of the CDR3 is TGTGCCAGTACCATGACAGGGGGGAAAACTGAAGCTTTCTTT. Protein sequence: CASTMTGGKTEAFF.

The table lists this clonotype with a few counts. The J gene is TRBJ2-2, the V gene TRBV7-3; either TRBD1 or TRBD2 may fit D (5 bases each). The CDR3 runs to 13 residues. Germline V gives CDR1 SGHTA, CDR2 FQGTGA. The V gene lost 5 bases and the J gene lost 6 bases, with 10 bases spanning the gap. The CDR3 coding sequence is TGTGCCAGCAGCGTCGTGGGGGCCGGGGAGCTGTTTTTT. It is translated as CASSVVGAGELFF.

The genes are TRBV20-1 and TRBJ2-7; D is possibly TRBD1 (6 bases). Between the trimmed V and J ends, which lost 3 bases and 4 bases, there was a span of 16 bases. The CDR3 sequence is 14 residues long. Looked up from germline, CDR1 is DFQATT and CDR2 is SNEGSKA (reference sequence). CDR3 protein: CSASLPLTGYEQYF. CDR3 nucleotides: TGCAGTGCTAGTCTCCCATTAACAGGGTACGAGCAGTACTTC.

CDR3 loop: CASSEDGVNNSPLHF. CDR3 in DNA: TGTGCCAGCTCGGAAGACGGGGTTAATAATTCACCCCTCCACTTT. The V call is TRBV27, the J call TRBJ1-6; D unclear. V was pared by 8 bases and J by 5 bases, with 16 bases between. CDR1 MNHEY and CDR2 SMNVEV come from the germline V gene (reference sequence). This CDR3 has 15 amino acids.

This chain uses TRBV6-5 with TRBJ1-2; 8 bases fit TRBD1. This CDR3 comprises 17 residues. Germline CDR1 MNHEY, CDR2 SVGAGI. V was clipped by 4 bases and J by 3 bases; unmatched bases: 13. CDR3 DNA sequence: TGTGCCAGCAGTTCGAGCGGGACAGGTTCGGCGGACTATGGCTACACCTTC. As protein: CASSSSGTGSADYGYTF.

The chain employs TRBV7-8 and TRBJ1-5, with 7 bases identical to TRBD1. With 1 base clipped from V and 6 bases from J, the junction kept 0 bases outside the gene matches. The CDR3 totals 13 residues. Per the germline V gene, CDR1 is SGHVS and CDR2 is FQNEAQ. CDR3 coding DNA: TGTGCCAGCAGCTTAGGACAGGGTCAGCCCCAGCATTTT. It encodes CASSLGQGQPQHF.

This clonotype was observed a single time. The chain has TRBV7-6 and TRBJ2-7; the D is unclear. Trimming took off 5 bases at V and 2 bases at J, with 10 bases between the two ends. CDR3 size: 13 residues. Germline lookup yields CDR1 SGHVS and CDR2 FNYEAQ. Here the CDR3 DNA reads TGTGCCAGCAGCGCCAGTTTTACCTACGAGCAGTACTTC. Translated, it gives CASSASFTYEQYF.

The chain links TRBV2 to TRBJ2-7; D possibly corresponds to TRBD1 (6 bases). V gave up 6 bases and J gave up 1 base, with 13 bases separating them. Germline CDR1 SNHLY, CDR2 FYNNEI. The CDR3 contains 14 residues. CDR3 loop: CASSDGTLSYEQYF. The CDR3 DNA sequence: TGTGCCAGCAGCGACGGGACACTATCCTACGAGCAGTACTTC.

In its sample, this clonotype was seen a few times. The gene calls are TRBV7-3 and TRBJ1-1; 8 bases are shared with TRBD1. The junction had 13 bases not matched to a gene; V was cut back by 5 bases and J by 5 bases. The CDR3 loop spans 16 amino acids. Germline lookup yields CDR1 SGHTA and CDR2 FQGTGA. CDR3 DNA sequence: TGTGCCAGCAGCGCACGGGACAGGAATGTATTTACTGAAGCTTTCTTT. Translated, it gives CASSARDRNVFTEAFF.

This clonotype appeared a few times. The chain is built from TRBV4-1 and TRBJ1-2; D possibly corresponds to TRBD1 (6 bases). Per the germline V gene, CDR1 is MGHRA and CDR2 is YSYEKL. V lost 0 bases, J lost 3 bases, and 14 bases lay in between. CDR3 length equals 16 residues. In nucleotides, the CDR3 is TGCGCCAGCAGCCAAGATAGAGCAGGGGTCTACTATGGCTACACCTTC. Translation gives CASSQDRAGVYYGYTF.

The chain has TRBV4-1 and TRBJ2-2; D is undetermined. The length of the CDR3 is 14 residues. V was cut by 3 bases and J by 2 bases, with 7 bases left in between. From germline, CDR1 is MGHRA and CDR2 YSYEKL. CDR3 sequence (DNA): TGCGCCAGCAGCCACAGCGTTAACACCGGGGAGCTGTTTTTT. Residues: CASSHSVNTGELFF.

This chain links TRBV28 with TRBJ2-7; 7 positions agree with TRBD1. In germline, CDR1 is MDHEN, CDR2 SYDVKM. The trim removed 3 bases at V and 3 bases at J, leaving 5 bases unmatched. This CDR3 spans 14 amino acids. As DNA, the CDR3 is TGTGCCAGCAGTTTGTCCGCAGGGGGCTACGAGCAGTACTTC. Translating gives CASSLSAGGYEQYF.

In this sample, this clonotype turned up a few times. The chain joins TRBV27 to TRBJ1-6; D might be TRBD1 (6 bases). Trimming pared 7 bases from V and 4 bases from J, leaving 14 bases between. From germline, CDR1 is MNHEY and CDR2 SMNVEV (reference sequence). This CDR3 is 15 amino acids long. CDR3: CASKQGSFYNSPLHF. The CDR3 DNA sequence: TGTGCCAGCAAACAGGGAAGCTTTTATAATTCACCCCTCCACTTT.

The chain joins TRBV5-3 to TRBJ1-2, with 7 bases matching TRBD1. TRBV5-3 is an open reading frame whose function is uncertain. The V segment lost 8 bases and the J segment 4 bases; nucleotides outside the gene matches: 5. This CDR3 comprises 12 residues. Here the CDR3 DNA reads TGTGCCAGCAGGGGACAGATCTATGGCTACACCTTC. Amino acids: CASRGQIYGYTF.

This clonotype was counted at least ten times. The chain uses TRBV27 and TRBJ2-7, with 9 bases identical to TRBD2. The CDR3 spans 18 residues. Germline loops: CDR1 MNHEY, CDR2 SMNVEV (reference sequence). V shed 7 bases and J 0 bases; nucleotides not matched to a gene: 16. The CDR3 protein is CASKGVNGLAPHSYEQYF. CDR3 nucleotide sequence: TGTGCCAGCAAGGGGGTGAATGGACTAGCGCCACACTCCTACGAGCAGTACTTC.

This chain uses TRBV7-8 with TRBJ2-7; 8 nucleotides line up with TRBD1. The CDR3 runs 14 residues. The trim removed 5 bases at V and 1 base at J, leaving 4 bases unmatched. Germline CDR1 reads SGHVS; CDR2 reads FQNEAQ. DNA for the CDR3: TGTGCCAGCAGCCAGGGGACAGGATCCTACGAGCAGTACTTC. Protein product: CASSQGTGSYEQYF. The whole variable domain, remainder taken from reference TRBV7-8 and TRBJ2-7, is GAGVSQSPRYKVAKRGQDVALRCDPISGHVSLFWYQQALGQGPEFLTYFQNEAQLDKSGLPSDRFFAERPEGSVSTLKIQRTQQEDSAVYLCASSQGTGSYEQYFGPGTRLTVT.

This clonotype was observed a handful of times. The rearrangement joins TRBV24-1 to TRBJ2-1, with unresolved D. The CDR3 runs 11 residues. Per germline, CDR1 KGHDR and CDR2 SFDVKD. Trimming removed 9 bases from V and 5 bases from J, with 7 bases in between. The CDR3 region has the DNA TGTGCCACCGCTACCCACAATGAGCAGTTCTTC. This sequence encodes CATATHNEQFF.

This clonotype was seen only a few times. The chain couples TRBV4-1 to TRBJ2-7, with a possible D match to TRBD1 (6 bases). This CDR3 region has 16 residues. Germline V lookup: CDR1 MGHRA, CDR2 YSYEKL. The V end lost 0 bases, the J end lost 2 bases, and 14 bases lay between the germline ends. CDR3 in DNA: TGCGCCAGCAGCCAAGATCCCCGGGACACTGCCTACGAGCAGTACTTC. It specifies CASSQDPRDTAYEQYF.

The chain uses TRBV2 and TRBJ1-1; the D gene is possibly TRBD1 (5 bases). The CDR3 runs 14 residues. Trimming took off 5 bases at V and 4 bases at J, with 14 bases between the two ends. CDR1 and CDR2 from the germline V gene are SNHLY and FYNNEI. DNA for the CDR3: TGTGCCAGCAGTCACCTGGGGGGGGGCACTGAAGCTTTCTTT. It specifies CASSHLGGGTEAFF.

The chain combines TRBV10-3 with TRBJ1-2; the D is unclear. Trimming cost V 2 bases and J 7 bases, with 14 bases left between them. Germline CDR1 is ENHRY and CDR2 is SYGVKD. The CDR3 runs 14 residues. CDR3 in amino acids: CAISEAHVGLGYTF. The CDR3 coding sequence is TGTGCCATCAGTGAGGCCCATGTGGGTCTTGGCTACACCTTC.